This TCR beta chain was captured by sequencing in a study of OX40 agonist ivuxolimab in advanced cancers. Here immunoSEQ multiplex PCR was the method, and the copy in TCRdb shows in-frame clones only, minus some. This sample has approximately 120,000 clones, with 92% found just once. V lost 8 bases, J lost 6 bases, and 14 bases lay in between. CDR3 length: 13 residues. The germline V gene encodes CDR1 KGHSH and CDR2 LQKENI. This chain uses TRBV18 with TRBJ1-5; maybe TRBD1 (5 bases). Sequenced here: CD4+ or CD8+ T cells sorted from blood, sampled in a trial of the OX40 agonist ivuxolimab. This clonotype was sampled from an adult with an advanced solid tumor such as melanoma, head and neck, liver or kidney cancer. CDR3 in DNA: TGTGCCAGCGCGGGAGGGGATAGTCAGCCCCAGCATTTT. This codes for CASAGGDSQPQHF.